Shown below are 22 T cell receptor beta chains from a single sample sequenced in a study of T cells after yellow fever vaccination. TCRdb reprocessed the 5' RACE reads with MiXCR, giving one entry per CDR3 protein. Among some 160,000 distinct CDR3 sequences, 7% to 10% were seen once, and the ten largest hold approximately 35%. The starting material was CD8+ T cells sorted from PBMCs, obtained 45 days after the yellow fever booster vaccination. All receptors derive from a man younger than 35 who received the YFV17D yellow fever vaccine.

J is TRBJ1-1 and V is TRBV19; no clear D gene. With 5 bases removed from V and 0 bases from J, the gap between germline ends came to 7 bases. The length of the CDR3 is 13 residues. Germline lookup yields CDR1 LNHDA and CDR2 SQIVND (reference sequence). The CDR3 region has the DNA TGTGCCAGTAGTGTGGGATTGAACACTGAAGCTTTCTTT. Protein sequence: CASSVGLNTEAFF.

The V and J genes are TRBV6-5 and TRBJ2-7; 7 bases fit TRBD1. Germline lookup yields CDR1 MNHEY and CDR2 SVGAGI. CDR3 length: 16 residues. V lost 2 bases, J lost 3 bases, and 10 bases stayed unmatched. Here the CDR3 DNA reads TGTGCCAGCAGTTACACCCAGGGGACAGCCGTCTACGAGCAGTACTTC. Residues: CASSYTQGTAVYEQYF.

This clonotype was seen ten or more times. V and J are TRBV4-1 and TRBJ2-2; possibly TRBD1 for D (6 bases). V was cut by 4 bases and J by 3 bases, with 9 bases left in between. Germline V lookup: CDR1 MGHRA, CDR2 YSYEKL. The CDR3 extends over 14 amino acids. CDR3 sequence: CASSLEGDTGELFF. CDR3 coding DNA: TGCGCCAGCAGCCTTGAGGGGGACACCGGGGAGCTGTTTTTT.

This rearrangement joins TRBV4-1 to TRBJ2-7, with D perhaps TRBD2 (6 bases). Germline-derived CDR1 and CDR2 are MGHRA and YSYEKL. Deletions cut 5 bases from V and 2 bases from J, with 22 bases between. This CDR3 is built from 17 residues. The CDR3 nucleotides read TGCGCCAGCAGCGACGAGCTCGGGGGATCTTCCCCCTACGAGCAGTACTTC. Encoded protein: CASSDELGGSSPYEQYF.

The chain couples TRBV7-3 to TRBJ2-7; D uncertain. The germline gives CDR1 SGHTA, CDR2 FQGTGA. The CDR3 extends over 13 amino acids. Trimming took off 0 bases at V and 6 bases at J, with 9 bases between the two ends. This chain's CDR3 is CASSLTPASEQYV. CDR3 sequence (DNA): TGTGCCAGCAGCTTAACCCCGGCAAGCGAGCAGTACGTC.

The gene calls are TRBV12-3 or TRBV12-4 and TRBJ2-5; D is uncertain. V lost 5 bases and J 2 bases, leaving 12 bases between the germline ends. The CDR3 spans 14 residues. CDR3 DNA sequence: TGTGCCAGCAGTCTGACTGGTTCACAAGAGACCCAGTACTTC. Translated, it gives CASSLTGSQETQYF.

This clonotype was counted between two and nine times. CDR3 coding DNA: TGCGCCAGCAAATTGGGACAGGGGGGATACGAGCAGTACTTC. Its translation is CASKLGQGGYEQYF. This chain joins TRBV10-2 and TRBJ2-7; 11 nucleotides match TRBD1. This CDR3 spans 14 amino acids. CDR1 and CDR2 (germline): WSHSY, SAAADI. V was pared by 7 bases and J by 4 bases, with 6 bases of the junction left unmatched.

This clonotype has more than one count but fewer than ten. V usage is TRBV10-2 and J usage is TRBJ2-5, with D unresolved. The V end lost 6 bases, the J end lost 4 bases, and 6 bases lay between the germline ends. This CDR3 spans 11 amino acids. The germline gives CDR1 WSHSY, CDR2 SAAADI. CDR3 sequence reads: CASRVGETQYF. CDR3 in DNA: TGCGCCAGCAGAGTAGGAGAGACCCAGTACTTC.

This clonotype showed up just a few times. The chain couples TRBV4-1 to TRBJ2-7; D possibly matches TRBD1 or TRBD2 (5 bases each). Looked up from germline, CDR1 is MGHRA and CDR2 is YSYEKL. Trimming removed 0 bases at V and 3 bases at J, with 15 bases between. The length of the CDR3 is 16 residues. CDR3 nucleotide sequence: TGCGCCAGCAGCCAAGAAGCTGGGGGTAGGTACTACGAGCAGTACTTC. It specifies CASSQEAGGRYYEQYF.

This clonotype has ten or more counts. The V call is TRBV5-1, the J call TRBJ2-3, with 9 bases matching TRBD1. Per germline, CDR1 SGHRS and CDR2 YFSETQ. The CDR3 is made up of 16 amino acids. V lost 3 bases and J lost 8; bases outside the gene matches: 13. In nucleotides, the CDR3 is TGCGCCAGCAGCTCGCACCGGGACAGGGTCACCGTTACGCAGTATTTT. Translated, it gives CASSSHRDRVTVTQYF.

This clonotype was counted a few times. V gene TRBV10-2 combines with J gene TRBJ1-1; D is ambiguous. This CDR3 is built from 15 residues. The V gene lost 2 bases and the J gene lost 6 bases, with 16 bases spanning the gap. CDR1 and CDR2 (germline): WSHSY, SAAADI. CDR3 sequence: CASSETSRLTPEAFF. CDR3 bases: TGCGCCAGCAGTGAGACCTCCCGACTGACTCCTGAAGCTTTCTTT.

This clonotype was found a few times. The rearrangement uses TRBV11-2 and TRBJ2-3; D not resolved. The ends were cut back, 5 bases at V and 8 bases at J, with 20 bases in the middle. The germline V gene encodes CDR1 SGHAT and CDR2 FQNNGV. The CDR3 spans 15 residues. CDR3 sequence reads: CASSNRAVDGRTQYF. The CDR3 DNA reads TGTGCCAGCAGCAATAGGGCTGTCGATGGGCGTACGCAGTATTTT.

This chain joins TRBV12-3 or TRBV12-4 and TRBJ1-1, with 11 bases lining up with TRBD1. CDR3 length: 14 amino acids. V lost 6 bases and J lost 5; bases outside the gene matches: 5. CDR3 sequence: CASRTGTGGTEAFF. The CDR3 nucleotides are TGTGCCAGCAGAACCGGGACAGGGGGGACTGAAGCTTTCTTT.

This chain connects TRBV7-9 to TRBJ1-1; no clear D. Trimming took off 4 bases at V and 1 base at J, with 10 bases between the two ends. Germline loops: CDR1 SEHNR, CDR2 FQNEAQ (reference sequence). The CDR3 has 14 residues. In DNA, the CDR3 is TGTGCCAGCAGCTATGGTTCGGGGAACACTGAAGCTTTCTTT. Amino acids: CASSYGSGNTEAFF.

The table lists this clonotype with many counts. The V gene is TRBV7-9, the J gene TRBJ2-7, with no clear D. The CDR3 spans 13 residues. Germline V gives CDR1 SEHNR, CDR2 FQNEAQ (reference sequence). Deletions cut 1 base from V and 3 bases from J, with 7 bases between. The CDR3 DNA reads as TGTGCCAGCAGCTTAGAAGGGTTCTACGAGCAGTACGTC. It translates to CASSLEGFYEQYV.

This clonotype was observed a handful of times. The chain is built from TRBV6-2 or TRBV6-3 and TRBJ1-1; D not resolved. V was trimmed by 7 bases and J by 0 bases, leaving 15 bases between them. The germline V gene has CDR1 MNHEY and CDR2 SVGEGT. The CDR3 is 15 residues long. CDR3 DNA: TGTGCCAGCAAGAAGGATGAACGGTTGAACACTGAAGCTTTCTTT. Translated, it gives CASKKDERLNTEAFF.

This chain joins TRBV3-1 and TRBJ2-5; 12 nucleotides match TRBD1. This CDR3 comprises 16 residues. Trimming took 3 bases from V and 6 from J; bases not matched to a gene: 8. The germline CDR1 and CDR2 sequences are LGHDT and YNNKEL (reference sequence). DNA for the CDR3: TGTGCCAGCAGCCAGAAACCGGGACAGGGGGCGAAGACCCAGTACTTC. Its translation is CASSQKPGQGAKTQYF.

This clonotype showed up just a few times. The J gene is TRBJ2-2, the V gene TRBV28; D uncertain. The germline V and J ends were trimmed by 8 bases and 0 bases, with 10 bases remaining between them. Germline V gene lookup returns CDR1 MDHEN and CDR2 SYDVKM. CDR3 length equals 14 residues. CDR3 sequence: CASRYPANTGELFF. The CDR3 DNA reads as TGTGCCAGCCGTTATCCAGCGAACACCGGGGAGCTGTTTTTT.

The V and J genes are TRBV6-6 and TRBJ1-1; TRBD1 matches 7 bases. The CDR3 runs to 18 residues. Germline values: CDR1 MNHNY, CDR2 SVGAGI (reference sequence). V dropped 0 bases and J dropped 3; count of bases not matched to a gene: 13. CDR3 DNA: TGTGCCAGCAGTTACTCTACCGGGACAGCTTCTCCCCACACTGAAGCTTTCTTT. Its protein product is CASSYSTGTASPHTEAFF.

This rearrangement joins TRBV6-5 to TRBJ1-2, with D hard to call. Trimming removed 1 base from V and 2 bases from J, with 11 bases in between. The CDR3 runs 15 residues. Germline V gives CDR1 MNHEY, CDR2 SVGAGI. CDR3 DNA: TGTGCCAGCAGTTACTTGTACCGTGGAAACTATGGCTACACCTTC. Its translation: CASSYLYRGNYGYTF.

The chain combines TRBV7-9 with TRBJ2-5, with D hard to call. The germline V and J ends were trimmed by 1 base and 2 bases, with 8 bases remaining between them. There are 14 residues in the CDR3. Germline V CDR1 and CDR2: SEHNR, FQNEAQ (reference sequence). CDR3 in amino acids: CASSLDHMQETQYF. The CDR3 nucleotides are TGTGCCAGCAGCTTAGACCATATGCAAGAGACCCAGTACTTC.

This clonotype was seen a few times. The chain is built from TRBV4-1 and TRBJ2-5; D possibly corresponds to TRBD1 (5 bases). V was cut by 0 bases and J by 7 bases, with 18 bases left in between. The CDR3 runs 16 residues. Germline V CDR1 and CDR2: MGHRA, YSYEKL. CDR3 sequence reads: CASSQELGLGPGTQYF. CDR3 coding DNA: TGCGCCAGCAGCCAAGAATTGGGGTTGGGGCCGGGGACCCAGTACTTC.